This paragraph covers one T cell receptor beta chain sequence. Its antigen remains unknown. The data originate from a study of T cell responses to AZD1222 COVID-19 vaccine. Study findings and constraints: Donors were largely white British and mainly female; clonal diversity was possibly underestimated. The CD4 TCRs associated with vaccination extended across spike and predominated at 160-218 and 743-854.

Generated by immunoSEQ multiplex PCR, the TCRdb table keeps only in-frame clones and is missing some. The sample records 70,000 to 75,000 clones, about three quarters being singletons. It was second doses at about 4 or about 12 weeks that were pooled. This TCR came from an adult who received the AZD1222 COVID-19 vaccine. The input for sequencing was peripheral blood, taken 28 days after the second AZD1222 dose.

The CDR3 region is CASSRGQGLGYTF. CDR3 nucleotide sequence: TGTGCCAGCAGTCGGGGACAGGGTCTTGGCTACACCTTC. The chain combines TRBV6-4 with TRBJ1-2; 9 nucleotides align to TRBD1. Germline values: CDR1 MRHNA, CDR2 SNTAGT. V shed 5 bases, J shed 7 bases, and the junction held 5 bases outside the gene matches. This CDR3 spans 13 amino acids.